Included here is one TCR beta chain sequence, with context. The sample originates from a study of blood T cell repertoires in COVID-19. In the original processing: Reference gene primer amplification gave nucleated cell count estimates. The table came from immunoSEQ multiplex PCR; TCRdb's copy has only in-frame clones and leaves some out. V and J calls and clone size come straight from that table; D and trimming were deduced from the DNA. The sample has approximately 90,000 clones; over 80% are singletons. The clonotype was recovered from a woman aged 80 or older with active or convalescent COVID-19. The material sequenced was peripheral blood.

The CDR3 reads CASSFSREAFF. For the CDR3, the DNA is TGTGCCAGCAGTTTTTCTCGTGAAGCTTTCTTT. The V call is TRBV28, the J call TRBJ1-1, with D unresolved. Between the trimmed V and J ends, which lost 3 bases and 7 bases, there was a span of 6 bases. Germline assignment: CDR1 MDHEN and CDR2 SYDVKM. CDR3 length: 11 residues.